Following are 9 T cell receptor beta chains from one sample sequenced in a study of blood T cell repertoires in COVID-19. Using immunoSEQ multiplex PCR, the repertoire was profiled, and TCRdb retains in-frame clones only, with some absent. The data contain some 60,000 clones, about 80% of them singletons. The sample was peripheral blood. The receptors shown here come from a woman of 80 years or more with acute or convalescent COVID-19.

This clone was counted only a few times. This rearrangement joins TRBV19 to TRBJ2-7, with D perhaps matching TRBD2 (5 bases). The CDR3 is made up of 16 amino acids. Deletions cut 0 bases from V and 2 bases from J, with 14 bases between. Germline V gives CDR1 LNHDA, CDR2 SQIVND (reference sequence). DNA of the CDR3: TGTGCCAGTAGTATAGATTTTGGACGGGGTACCTACGAGCAGTACTTC. Amino acids: CASSIDFGRGTYEQYF.

This clone was seen only a few times. This chain links TRBV29-1 with TRBJ1-1; D gene unclear. Germline CDR1 and CDR2: SQVTM and ANQGSEA. The V end was cut by 2 bases, the J end by 5 bases, with 9 bases between. This CDR3 is 12 amino acids long. The CDR3 DNA sequence: TGCAGCGTTGAAAGAGGGCGTACTGAAGCTTTCTTT. This sequence encodes CSVERGRTEAFF.

This clone occurred once. The chain has TRBV27 and TRBJ2-7; 7 bases align to TRBD1. CDR1 is MNHEY, CDR2 SMNVEV, per germline (reference sequence). V lost 6 bases to trimming and J lost 3 bases; unmatched junction nucleotides: 2. This CDR3 has 12 residues. The CDR3 is CASRNRGYEQYF. In nucleotides, the CDR3 is TGTGCCAGCAGGAACAGGGGCTACGAGCAGTACTTC.

The chain uses TRBV27 and TRBJ1-2, with 8 bases identical to TRBD1. The CDR3 sequence is 17 residues long. V gave up 4 bases and J gave up 1 base; unmatched junction bases: 11. Germline CDR1 reads MNHEY; CDR2 reads SMNVEV (reference sequence). CDR3 nucleotides: TGTGCCAGCAGTTCCAGGACAGGGCACTCCTTTAACTATGGCTACACCTTC. Its translation is CASSSRTGHSFNYGYTF.

The rearrangement uses TRBV6-2 or TRBV6-3 and TRBJ2-7; TRBD2 matches 9 bases. This CDR3 is 15 amino acids long. The germline V gene has CDR1 MNHEY and CDR2 SVGEGT. The V segment lost 5 bases and the J segment 5 bases; nucleotides outside the gene matches: 10. The CDR3: CASSKTGTSTDEQYF. For the CDR3, the DNA is TGTGCCAGCAGTAAGACCGGGACTAGCACGGACGAGCAGTACTTC.

The V gene is TRBV7-2, the J gene TRBJ2-3; 8 nucleotides agree with TRBD2. Germline V gene data show CDR1 as SGHTA and CDR2 as FQGNSA. CDR3 length: 16 amino acids. The V segment lost 3 bases and the J segment 5 bases; nucleotides outside the gene matches: 10. The CDR3 region is CASSFVAGPSGDTQYF. For the CDR3, the DNA is TGTGCCAGCAGCTTCGTAGCGGGGCCTAGTGGAGATACGCAGTATTTT.

Comments on this clone: Other DNA sequences in the sample encode the same CDR3. The chain links TRBV19 to TRBJ2-1; perhaps TRBD2 as D (7 bases). CDR3 size: 13 residues. The ends were cut back, 3 bases at V and 7 bases at J, with 10 bases in the middle. Germline V CDR1 and CDR2: LNHDA, SQIVND (reference sequence). CDR3 residues: CASSIGGANEQFF. CDR3 nucleotide sequence: TGTGCCAGTAGTATTGGGGGGGCGAATGAGCAGTTCTTC.

In DNA, the CDR3 is TGCGCCAGCAGTCATTGGACAAGGGACTACGAGCAGTACTTC. Its translation: CASSHWTRDYEQYF. J is TRBJ2-7 and V is TRBV5-1, with D possibly being TRBD1 (5 bases). Germline assignment: CDR1 SGHRS and CDR2 YFSETQ. The CDR3 has 14 amino acids. Trimming cost V 5 bases and J 3 bases, with 15 bases left between them.

The rearrangement links TRBV2 to TRBJ1-1; TRBD1 matches at 7 bases. Germline lookup yields CDR1 SNHLY and CDR2 FYNNEI. V lost 9 bases to trimming and J lost 0 bases; unmatched junction nucleotides: 7. There are 14 residues in the CDR3. CDR3 bases: TGTGCCAGTAACAGGGGTCTTATGAACACTGAAGCTTTCTTT. This sequence encodes CASNRGLMNTEAFF.